The next 26 T cell receptor beta chains were all read from a single sample in a study of blood T cell repertoires in COVID-19. Assay used: immunoSEQ multiplex PCR; TCRdb lists only in-frame clones, some missing. This sample has 200,000 to 250,000 clones, with 92% found just once. What was sequenced was peripheral blood. The receptors shown here come from a man younger than 40 with COVID-19, enrolled during active disease.

The chain is built from TRBV23-1 and TRBJ1-1, with a tentative D call TRBD1 (6 bases). TRBV23-1 is assigned to the ORF class and has an uncertain function. CDR3 length equals 17 residues. Trimming cost V 0 bases and J 5 bases, with 19 bases left between them. CDR3 loop: CASSQSQGIRSRTEAFF. As DNA, the CDR3 is TGCGCCAGCAGTCAATCGCAGGGGATTCGGTCTAGGACTGAAGCTTTCTTT.

In DNA, the CDR3 is TGTGCCACCCAAACAGGGAAACGGGGTGGCTACACCTTC. Translation gives CATQTGKRGGYTF. The chain carries TRBV10-3 and TRBJ1-2, with D perhaps matching TRBD1 (6 bases). The V end lost 10 bases, the J end lost 7 bases, and 19 bases lay between the germline ends. The CDR3 sequence is 13 residues long. Germline-derived CDR1 and CDR2 are ENHRY and SYGVKD.

The chain couples TRBV5-1 to TRBJ2-3, with D unresolved. Trimming took off 1 base at V and 6 bases at J, with 12 bases between the two ends. CDR3 length: 14 amino acids. CDR1 is SGHRS and CDR2 is YFSETQ in the germline V gene. The CDR3 coding sequence is TGCGCCAGCAGCTTGAACAGACCCAGGGATACGCAGTATTTT. This translates into CASSLNRPRDTQYF.

This chain connects TRBV10-3 to TRBJ1-2; 8 bases map to TRBD1. In germline, CDR1 is ENHRY, CDR2 SYGVKD. After removal of 3 bases from V and 6 bases from J, the junction contained 9 bases not matched to a gene. There are 15 residues in the CDR3. DNA for the CDR3: TGTGCCATCAGTGAAAACAGGGGGTCACTGGATGGCTACACCTTC. This gives the protein CAISENRGSLDGYTF.

This sequence joins TRBV5-4 and TRBJ2-7; 7 nucleotides agree with TRBD1. Unmatched junction bases numbered 8, after V lost 5 bases and J lost 3 bases. This CDR3 has 14 amino acids. Germline CDR1 and CDR2: SGHNT and YYREEE (reference sequence). The CDR3 here is CASRPGTELYEQYF. DNA for the CDR3: TGTGCCAGCAGACCCGGGACAGAACTCTACGAGCAGTACTTC.

The rearrangement links TRBV2 to TRBJ2-3; 10 bases match TRBD1. The V and J ends lost 4 bases and 4 bases, in that order; junction bases with no gene match: 2. The CDR3 contains 14 residues. The V gene's germline CDR1 is SNHLY and CDR2 FYNNEI. CDR3 amino acids: CASSVDRGPDTQYF. The DNA for the CDR3 is TGTGCCAGCAGTGTCGACAGGGGGCCAGATACGCAGTATTTT. Full variable domain (outside the CDR3, taken from reference TRBV2 and TRBJ2-3): EPEVTQTPSHQVTQMGQEVILRCVPISNHLYFYWYRQILGQKVEFLVSFYNNEISEKSEIFDDQFSVERPDGSNFTLKIRSTKLEDSAMYFCASSVDRGPDTQYFGPGTRLTVL.

The V gene is TRBV2, the J gene TRBJ2-4; 7 bases line up with TRBD2. CDR3 length equals 11 residues. V gave up 6 bases and J gave up 15 bases; unmatched junction bases: 8. Germline V gene lookup returns CDR1 SNHLY and CDR2 FYNNEI. In DNA form, the CDR3 reads TGTGCCAGCAGCGTCGAGCGGGGTCCGTACTTC. This translates into CASSVERGPYF. Drawing the rest from reference TRBV2 and TRBJ2-4, the complete variable domain is EPEVTQTPSHQVTQMGQEVILRCVPISNHLYFYWYRQILGQKVEFLVSFYNNEISEKSEIFDDQFSVERPDGSNFTLKIRSTKLEDSAMYFCASSVERGPYFGAGTRLSVL.

The gene calls are TRBV6-5 and TRBJ1-4; D is perhaps TRBD1 (6 bases). Germline V gene lookup returns CDR1 MNHEY and CDR2 SVGAGI. V was pared by 0 bases and J by 6 bases, with 11 bases between. The CDR3 length is 15 residues. The CDR3, as DNA: TGTGCCAGCAGTTACTCGGGCAGGGGTTATGAAAAACTGTTTTTT. Encoded protein: CASSYSGRGYEKLFF.

The genes are TRBV30 and TRBJ1-2; no firm D call. The V end was cut by 2 bases, the J end by 8 bases, with 9 bases between. Germline V lookup: CDR1 GTSNPN, CDR2 SVGIG (reference sequence). This CDR3 is 11 amino acids long. Here the CDR3 reads CAWSLSPGYTF. CDR3 sequence (DNA): TGTGCCTGGAGTCTTTCCCCGGGCTACACCTTC.

The genes are TRBV7-9 and TRBJ1-3; no clear D gene. CDR1 is SEHNR and CDR2 is FQNEAQ in the germline V gene (reference sequence). CDR3 length equals 14 residues. Trimming took 2 bases from V and 1 from J, leaving 6 bases between them. The CDR3 coding sequence is TGTGCCAGCAGCTTAATCAGATCTGGAAACACCATATATTTT. Translating gives CASSLIRSGNTIYF.

The CDR3 bases are TGCGCCAGCAGCTTGTCCGAACAGGGGGCTTCCTATAATTCACCCCTCCACTTT. Amino acids: CASSLSEQGASYNSPLHF. The chain combines TRBV5-1 with TRBJ1-6, with 9 bases matching TRBD1. The CDR3 length is 18 residues. V shed 1 base and J 1 base; nucleotides not matched to a gene: 6. The germline V gene encodes CDR1 SGHRS and CDR2 YFSETQ.

The chain links TRBV15 to TRBJ1-5; 9 bases are shared with TRBD1. Germline V gene lookup returns CDR1 LNHNV and CDR2 YYDKDF (reference sequence). Losses at the gene ends were 2 bases for V and 0 bases for J; bases not matched to a gene: 5. The CDR3 extends over 17 amino acids. CDR3 in DNA: TGTGCCACCAGCAGAAGGACAGGGGCTCATAGCAATCAGCCCCAGCATTTT. This gives the protein CATSRRTGAHSNQPQHF.

V and J are TRBV3-1 (or the pseudogene TRBV3-2) and TRBJ2-5; 8 nucleotides line up with TRBD2. Per germline, CDR1 LGHDT and CDR2 YNNKEL (reference sequence). Germline trimming cut 0 bases from V and 2 bases from J; bases unmatched to any gene: 2. The CDR3 loop spans 15 amino acids. CDR3 amino acids: CASSQELAEQETQYF. CDR3 coding DNA: TGTGCCAGCAGCCAAGAACTAGCGGAACAAGAGACCCAGTACTTC.

This rearrangement joins TRBV25-1 to TRBJ1-5; TRBD1 agrees at 7 bases. Germline CDR1 and CDR2: MGHDK and SYGVNS. The V gene end was trimmed by 3 bases and the J gene end by 3 bases; junction bases not matched to a gene: 8. The CDR3 sequence is 16 residues long. The CDR3 region has the DNA TGTGCCAGCAGTGATGGGGACAGCTACAACAATCAGCCCCAGCATTTT. Amino acid sequence: CASSDGDSYNNQPQHF.

This sequence joins TRBV2 and TRBJ1-4; D perhaps matches TRBD1 (5 bases). Germline V gene sequence: CDR1 SNHLY, CDR2 FYNNEI. Trimming took off 4 bases at V and 6 bases at J, with 12 bases between the two ends. CDR3 length: 14 residues. The CDR3 DNA follows: TGTGCCAGCAGTGCTCAGGGCTTGCATGAAAAACTGTTTTTT. Protein sequence: CASSAQGLHEKLFF.

The V and J genes are TRBV11-2 and TRBJ2-2, with 9 bases matching TRBD1. CDR1 is SGHAT and CDR2 is FQNNGV in the germline V gene. V lost 9 bases and J lost 6; bases outside the gene matches: 5. The CDR3 loop spans 13 amino acids. CDR3 amino acids: CASLQGAAGELFF. Written as DNA, the CDR3 is TGTGCCAGTTTACAGGGGGCGGCCGGGGAGCTGTTTTTT.

This chain connects TRBV3-1 (or the pseudogene TRBV3-2) to TRBJ1-2, with D maybe TRBD1 (5 bases). Germline CDR1 reads LGHDT; CDR2 reads YNNKEL (reference sequence). V was trimmed by 4 bases and J by 0 bases, leaving 6 bases between them. The CDR3 extends over 13 amino acids. CDR3 DNA: TGTGCCAGCAGCCCACAGGCTAACTATGGCTACACCTTC. Its protein is CASSPQANYGYTF.

This sequence joins TRBV6-1 and TRBJ1-2; D is unclear. The V gene's germline CDR1 is MNHNS and CDR2 SASEGT. This CDR3 has 13 amino acids. Trimming pared 2 bases from V and 7 bases from J, leaving 11 bases between. CDR3 sequence (DNA): TGTGCCAGCAGTGAACCCCACCAGCGTGGCTACACCTTC. Translated, it gives CASSEPHQRGYTF.

The chain carries TRBV5-1 and TRBJ2-7, with 8 bases identical to TRBD1. The germline V gene has CDR1 SGHRS and CDR2 YFSETQ. V lost 1 base, J lost 7 bases, and 13 bases stayed unmatched. The CDR3 sequence is 16 residues long. The CDR3 DNA sequence: TGCGCCAGCAGCTTGACCCCGACAGGGGTTGTTGGAGAGCAGTACTTC. Its protein is CASSLTPTGVVGEQYF.

V gene TRBV9 combines with J gene TRBJ2-5; D perhaps matches TRBD1 (6 bases). V lost 3 bases to trimming and J lost 4 bases, with 19 bases between them. Germline CDR1 reads SGDLS; CDR2 reads YYNGEE. This CDR3 contains 16 residues. The CDR3 DNA reads as TGTGCCAGCAGCGCGGGCCCCAGGGGCACGTTAGAGACCCAGTACTTC. Protein: CASSAGPRGTLETQYF.

Only one count was recorded for this clone. The rearrangement uses TRBV7-9 and TRBJ1-6; 7 bases are a match to TRBD1. This CDR3 is 17 amino acids long. With 5 bases clipped from V and 4 bases from J, the junction kept 11 bases outside the gene matches. The germline CDR1 and CDR2 sequences are SEHNR and FQNEAQ (reference sequence). CDR3 sequence reads: CASSPPGTEFYNSPLHF. CDR3 coding DNA: TGTGCCAGCAGCCCACCCGGGACAGAATTTTATAATTCACCCCTCCACTTT.

This chain joins TRBV5-5 and TRBJ1-5; 9 bases agree with TRBD1. This CDR3 contains 15 residues. Trimming removed 4 bases from V and 6 bases from J; junction bases left unmatched: 8. Germline CDR1 and CDR2: SGHKS and YYEKEE (reference sequence). CDR3 in amino acids: CASSMQTGGVQPQHF. CDR3 DNA: TGTGCCAGCAGCATGCAGACAGGGGGGGTTCAGCCCCAGCATTTT.

This clone showed up just once. The chain is built from TRBV6-6 and TRBJ1-1; 7 nucleotides agree with TRBD1. V shed 7 bases, J shed 8 bases, and the junction held 10 bases outside the gene matches. This CDR3 has 13 residues. Germline-derived CDR1 and CDR2 are MNHNY and SVGAGI (reference sequence). The CDR3 DNA reads as TGTGCCAGCACCCTGAACCGGGACAGCGAAGCTTTCTTT. Encoded protein: CASTLNRDSEAFF.

This chain joins TRBV24-1 and TRBJ2-1, with 10 bases matching TRBD2. V shed 5 bases and J 2 bases; nucleotides not matched to a gene: 5. Germline V lookup: CDR1 KGHDR, CDR2 SFDVKD. The CDR3 has 16 residues. The CDR3 nucleotides are TGTGCCACCAGTGCGGCTAGCGGGGGAACCTACAATGAGCAGTTCTTC. This encodes CATSAASGGTYNEQFF.

The rearrangement links TRBV5-1 to TRBJ1-4; 9 bases are a match to TRBD1. Per the germline V gene, CDR1 is SGHRS and CDR2 is YFSETQ. Trimming took 5 bases from V and 7 from J; bases not matched to a gene: 6. The CDR3 totals 14 residues. CDR3 amino acids: CASRRDREIEKLFF. Here the CDR3 DNA reads TGCGCCAGCAGGAGGGACAGGGAAATTGAAAAACTGTTTTTT.

This clone was recorded once. The rearrangement uses TRBV6-5 and TRBJ1-3; no definite D call. Germline V CDR1 and CDR2: MNHEY, SVGAGI. This CDR3 has 15 residues. V was shortened by 5 bases and J by 4 bases, with 15 bases between the two germline ends. The CDR3 protein is CASSLRGSSGNTIYF. DNA of the CDR3: TGTGCCAGCAGTCTCCGGGGTTCTTCCGGAAACACCATATATTTT.